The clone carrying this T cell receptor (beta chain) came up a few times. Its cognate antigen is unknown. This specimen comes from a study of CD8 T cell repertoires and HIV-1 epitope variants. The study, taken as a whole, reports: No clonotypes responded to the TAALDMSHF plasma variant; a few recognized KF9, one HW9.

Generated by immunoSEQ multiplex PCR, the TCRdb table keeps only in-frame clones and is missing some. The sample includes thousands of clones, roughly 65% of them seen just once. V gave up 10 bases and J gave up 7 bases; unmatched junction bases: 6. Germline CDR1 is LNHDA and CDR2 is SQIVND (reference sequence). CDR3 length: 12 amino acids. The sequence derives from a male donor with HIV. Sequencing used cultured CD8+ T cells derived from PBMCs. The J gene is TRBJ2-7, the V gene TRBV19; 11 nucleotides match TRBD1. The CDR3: CATRTGGGEQYF. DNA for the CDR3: TGTGCCACCCGGACAGGGGGCGGAGAGCAGTACTTC.